This TCR beta chain was profiled in a study of T cells after yellow fever vaccination. Study results and limitations: Researchers report a weaker secondary response that nonetheless peaked faster, day 5 versus 15.

This clonotype showed up just a few times. Its antigen is unidentified. TCRdb passed the 5' RACE reads through MiXCR, listing each CDR3 protein once. Among 400,000 or so distinct CDR3 sequences, roughly a sixth were seen once, and the ten largest hold 15% to 20%. The CDR3 is made up of 13 amino acids. Germline CDR1 is SQVTM and CDR2 is ANQGSEA. Trimming stripped 6 bases from V and 6 bases from J, with 14 bases between. Sequences were derived from PBMCs, sampled before the yellow fever booster vaccination. The rearrangement uses TRBV29-1 and TRBJ2-2, with D perhaps matching TRBD1 (7 bases). The source is a man aged 18 to 30 who received the YFV17D yellow fever vaccine. The CDR3 sequence: CSVGRGDSGELFF. The CDR3 DNA reads as TGCAGCGTGGGCAGGGGGGACTCCGGGGAGCTGTTTTTT.